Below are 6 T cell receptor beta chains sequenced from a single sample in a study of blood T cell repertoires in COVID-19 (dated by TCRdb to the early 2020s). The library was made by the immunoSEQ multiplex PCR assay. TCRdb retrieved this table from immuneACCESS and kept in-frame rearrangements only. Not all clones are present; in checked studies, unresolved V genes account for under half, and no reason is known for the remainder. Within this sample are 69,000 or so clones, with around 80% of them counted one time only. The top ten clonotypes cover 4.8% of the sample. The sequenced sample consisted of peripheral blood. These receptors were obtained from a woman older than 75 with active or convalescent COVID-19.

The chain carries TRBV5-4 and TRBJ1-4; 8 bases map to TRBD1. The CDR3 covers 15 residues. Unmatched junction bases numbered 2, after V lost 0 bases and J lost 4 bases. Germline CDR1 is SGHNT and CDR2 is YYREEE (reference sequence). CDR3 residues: CASSLAGGYNEKLFF. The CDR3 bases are TGTGCCAGCAGCTTGGCAGGGGGCTATAATGAAAAACTGTTTTTT. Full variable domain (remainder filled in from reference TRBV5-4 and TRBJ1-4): ETGVTQSPTHLIKTRGQQVTLRCSSQSGHNTVSWYQQALGQGPQFIFQYYREEENGRGNFPPRFSGLQFPNYSSELNVNALELDDSALYLCASSLAGGYNEKLFFGSGTQLSVL.

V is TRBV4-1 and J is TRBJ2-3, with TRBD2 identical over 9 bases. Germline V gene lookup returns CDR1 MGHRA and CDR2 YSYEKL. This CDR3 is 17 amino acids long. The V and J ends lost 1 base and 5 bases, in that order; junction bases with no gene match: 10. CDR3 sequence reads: CASSQGAAGGPQDTQYF. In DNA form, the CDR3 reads TGCGCCAGCAGCCAAGGGGCGGCGGGGGGGCCTCAAGATACGCAGTATTTT.

The chain's CDR3 is CASSFEYGAREDTQYF. In DNA form, the CDR3 reads TGTGCCAGCAGTTTTGAGTATGGGGCCCGCGAAGATACGCAGTATTTT. The chain combines TRBV28 with TRBJ2-3; perhaps TRBD1 as D (5 bases). V was pared by 3 bases and J by 5 bases, with 18 bases between. Germline assignment: CDR1 MDHEN and CDR2 SYDVKM. The CDR3 runs 16 residues.

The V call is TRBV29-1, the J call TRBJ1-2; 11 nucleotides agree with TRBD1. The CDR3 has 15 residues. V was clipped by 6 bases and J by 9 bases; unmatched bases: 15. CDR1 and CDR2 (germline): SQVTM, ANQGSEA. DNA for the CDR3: TGCAGCGTGGGGCGGGACAGGGGGTCGGTCTCTCGCTACACCTTC. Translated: CSVGRDRGSVSRYTF.

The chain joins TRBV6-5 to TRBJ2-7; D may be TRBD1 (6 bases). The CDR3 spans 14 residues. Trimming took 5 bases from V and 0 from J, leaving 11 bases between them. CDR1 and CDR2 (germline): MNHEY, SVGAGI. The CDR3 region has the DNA TGTGCCAGCAGTCCCTTGGACAGCTCCTACGAGCAGTACTTC. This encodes CASSPLDSSYEQYF.

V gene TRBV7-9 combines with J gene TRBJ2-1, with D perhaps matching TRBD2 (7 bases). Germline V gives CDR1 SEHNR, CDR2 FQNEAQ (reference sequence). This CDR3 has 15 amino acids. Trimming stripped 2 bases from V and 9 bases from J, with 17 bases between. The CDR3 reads CASSLNVGGLVEQFF. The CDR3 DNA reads TGTGCCAGCAGCTTAAACGTCGGGGGGCTGGTTGAGCAGTTCTTC.